The 18 T cell receptor beta chains below were found in one sample sequenced in a study of T cell responses to AZD1222 COVID-19 vaccine. Generated by immunoSEQ multiplex PCR, the TCRdb table keeps only in-frame clones and is missing some. The sample holds approximately 190,000 clones, more than 75% seen once. Sample: peripheral blood, taken on day 0 of AZD1222 vaccination. The origin of the receptors is an adult in good health.

The rearrangement uses TRBV27 and TRBJ2-7, with TRBD2 identical over 8 bases. The CDR3 loop spans 18 amino acids. J gave up 3 bases and V 3 bases, and 16 bases lay outside the gene matches. Germline V CDR1 and CDR2: MNHEY, SMNVEV (reference sequence). In DNA, the CDR3 is TGTGCCAGCAGTTTCTCTAGGGACCTCGAACTAGCGGACTACGAGCAGTACTTC. It translates to CASSFSRDLELADYEQYF.

The rearrangement joins TRBV4-2 to TRBJ1-5, with D possibly matching TRBD1 (5 bases). CDR1 is LGHNA and CDR2 is YNFKEQ in the germline V gene. This CDR3 spans 17 amino acids. The V gene lost 0 bases and the J gene lost 5 bases, with 17 bases spanning the gap. The CDR3 loop is CASSQEVEGSSYQPQHF. CDR3 bases: TGTGCCAGCAGCCAAGAAGTCGAGGGGTCTTCTTATCAGCCCCAGCATTTT.

The J gene is TRBJ2-1, the V gene TRBV9; TRBD1 matches at 10 bases. The CDR3 loop spans 13 amino acids. The germline V gene has CDR1 SGDLS and CDR2 YYNGEE. Trimming cost V 3 bases and J 15 bases; bases outside gene matches: 9. CDR3 region: CASSDSTGGLPFF. As DNA, the CDR3 is TGTGCCAGCAGCGACTCGACAGGGGGCCTTCCGTTCTTC.

The chain recombines TRBV18 with TRBJ2-2; 8 nucleotides align to TRBD1. The CDR3 covers 16 residues. Germline V gene data show CDR1 as KGHSH and CDR2 as LQKENI. Losses at the gene ends were 2 bases for V and 1 base for J; bases not matched to a gene: 3. DNA for the CDR3: TGTGCCAGCTCACCAACCGGGACAGGGAACACCGGGGAGCTGTTTTTT. As protein: CASSPTGTGNTGELFF.

This clone has a single count. This sequence joins TRBV7-2 and TRBJ1-5, with TRBD1 matching over 8 bases. This CDR3 is 15 amino acids long. CDR1 is SGHTA and CDR2 is FQGNSA in the germline V gene. V lost 4 bases and J lost 7; bases outside the gene matches: 9. CDR3 bases: TGTGCCAGCAGCTCTACAGGGGGGGCGCGGCAGCCCCAGCATTTT. Translation gives CASSSTGGARQPQHF.

J is TRBJ2-3 and V is TRBV11-3, with 8 bases that match TRBD2. J lost 0 bases, V lost 7 bases, and 3 bases had no gene match. CDR3 length: 14 residues. Per the germline V gene, CDR1 is SGHNT and CDR2 is YENEEA. DNA of the CDR3: TGTGCCAGCACCGCGGGAGGTAGCACAGATACGCAGTATTTT. It codes for CASTAGGSTDTQYF.

The chain employs TRBV5-8 and TRBJ2-1; D unclear. Trimming took 4 bases from V and 9 from J, leaving 26 bases between them. Germline V CDR1 and CDR2: SGHTS, YDEGEE. This CDR3 spans 17 amino acids. CDR3 amino acids: CASSRLYGRNPLGEQFF. CDR3 bases: TGTGCCAGCAGCAGGCTCTATGGACGGAACCCCCTCGGTGAGCAGTTCTTC.

The chain joins TRBV7-6 to TRBJ2-7; D remains unclear. The germline V and J ends were trimmed by 5 bases and 2 bases, with 10 bases remaining between them. CDR1 is SGHVS, CDR2 FNYEAQ, per germline. The CDR3 covers 13 residues. As DNA, the CDR3 is TGTGCCAGCAGCCTCATGGGTGCCTACGAGCAGTACTTC. Its translation is CASSLMGAYEQYF. Using reference TRBV7-6 and TRBJ2-7 for the parts outside the CDR3, the full variable domain is GAGVSQSPRYKVTKRGQDVALRCDPISGHVSLYWYRQALGQGPEFLTYFNYEAQQDKSGLPNDRFSAERPEGSISTLTIQRTEQRDSAMYRCASSLMGAYEQYFGPGTRLTVT.

This clone came up once. This rearrangement joins TRBV5-8 to TRBJ2-1, with D tentatively TRBD2 (5 bases). This CDR3 has 15 residues. V was shortened by 2 bases and J by 0 bases, with 9 bases between the two germline ends. In germline, CDR1 is SGHTS, CDR2 YDEGEE. CDR3 nucleotide sequence: TGTGCCAGCAGCTTAAGGGAGAGCTCCTACAATGAGCAGTTCTTC. Translated, it gives CASSLRESSYNEQFF.

The rearrangement joins TRBV6-5 to TRBJ2-7; 13 positions agree with TRBD2. Germline CDR1 is MNHEY and CDR2 is SVGAGI. CDR3 size: 15 residues. The J segment lost 3 bases and the V segment lost 6 bases, leaving 5 bases of the junction unmatched. The CDR3 DNA reads as TGTGCCAGCAGCCTTAGGACTAGCGGGGGCTACGAGCAGTACTTC. Protein product: CASSLRTSGGYEQYF.

V usage is TRBV24-1 and J usage is TRBJ2-7, with 9 bases fitting TRBD1. This CDR3 is 15 amino acids long. Germline V CDR1 and CDR2: KGHDR, SFDVKD. The junction had 5 bases not matched to a gene; V was cut back by 3 bases and J by 3 bases. The CDR3: CATSDPPGQGYEQYF. As DNA, the CDR3 is TGTGCCACCAGTGATCCCCCGGGACAGGGCTACGAGCAGTACTTC.

V gene TRBV15 combines with J gene TRBJ1-5; D is unclear. Trimming left V 1 base short and J 0 bases short, with 4 bases between. The V gene's germline CDR1 is LNHNV and CDR2 YYDKDF (reference sequence). CDR3 size: 14 residues. Here the CDR3 reads CATSRAYSNQPQHF. The CDR3 coding sequence is TGTGCCACCAGCAGAGCGTATAGCAATCAGCCCCAGCATTTT.

The rearrangement links TRBV18 to TRBJ1-5; 7 bases agree with TRBD1. The V and J ends lost 4 bases and 1 base, in that order; junction bases with no gene match: 7. The CDR3 has 16 amino acids. Germline V gene sequence: CDR1 KGHSH, CDR2 LQKENI. The CDR3 nucleotides are TGTGCCAGCTCACATAAGGGACAGACAAGCAATCAGCCCCAGCATTTT. Its translation: CASSHKGQTSNQPQHF.

The chain has TRBV27 and TRBJ1-6, with D possibly matching TRBD1 (5 bases). The CDR3 spans 14 residues. The V gene's germline CDR1 is MNHEY and CDR2 SMNVEV (reference sequence). V lost 6 bases, J lost 9 bases, and 15 bases lay in between. CDR3 loop: CASSPRDPFSPLHF. The CDR3 nucleotides are TGTGCCAGCAGCCCCCGGGACCCTTTTTCACCCCTCCACTTT.

V gene TRBV7-3 combines with J gene TRBJ1-1; D is ambiguous. Per germline, CDR1 SGHTA and CDR2 FQGTGA. This CDR3 has 16 residues. Trimming pared 0 bases from V and 4 bases from J, leaving 15 bases between. The CDR3 nucleotides are TGTGCCAGCAGCTTAACAGGCGGGATTCTGGGCACTGAAGCTTTCTTT. Protein sequence: CASSLTGGILGTEAFF.

The chain is built from TRBV12-5 and TRBJ2-2, with 8 bases that match TRBD2. Germline trimming cut 0 bases from V and 5 bases from J; bases unmatched to any gene: 8. Germline V CDR1 and CDR2: LGHNT, FRNRAP. The CDR3 consists of 17 residues. CDR3 loop: CASGLVRETSVTGELFF. In DNA, the CDR3 is TGTGCTAGTGGTTTGGTAAGGGAGACTAGCGTGACCGGGGAGCTGTTTTTT. The full variable domain, in which reference TRBV12-5 and TRBJ2-2 provide the parts outside the CDR3, is DARVTQTPRHKVTEMGQEVTMRCQPILGHNTVFWYRQTMMQGLELLAYFRNRAPLDDSGMPKDRFSAEMPDATLATLKIQPSEPRDSAVYFCASGLVRETSVTGELFFGEGSRLTVL.

V gene TRBV7-8 combines with J gene TRBJ1-3; D is uncertain. V gave up 5 bases and J gave up 0 bases, with 11 bases separating them. Germline V gene data show CDR1 as SGHVS and CDR2 as FQNEAQ. There are 15 residues in the CDR3. The DNA for the CDR3 is TGTGCCAGCAGCCGCGACGGCCGCTCTGGAAACACCATATATTTT. Encoded protein: CASSRDGRSGNTIYF. Together with reference TRBV7-8 and TRBJ1-3, the CDR3 gives the full variable domain: GAGVSQSPRYKVAKRGQDVALRCDPISGHVSLFWYQQALGQGPEFLTYFQNEAQLDKSGLPSDRFFAERPEGSVSTLKIQRTQQEDSAVYLCASSRDGRSGNTIYFGEGSWLTVV.

The chain combines TRBV11-2 with TRBJ1-2, with 8 nucleotides matching TRBD1. Looked up from germline, CDR1 is SGHAT and CDR2 is FQNNGV. The junction had 10 bases not matched to a gene; V was cut back by 1 base and J by 9 bases. This CDR3 spans 15 amino acids. The chain's CDR3 is CASSLATGTGYRYTF. The CDR3 DNA is TGTGCCAGCAGCTTAGCGACCGGGACAGGTTATCGCTACACCTTC. Full variable domain (missing parts from reference TRBV11-2 and TRBJ1-2): EAGVAQSPRYKIIEKRQSVAFWCNPISGHATLYWYQQILGQGPKLLIQFQNNGVVDDSQLPKDRFSAERLKGVDSTLKIQPAKLEDSAVYLCASSLATGTGYRYTFGSGTRLTVV.